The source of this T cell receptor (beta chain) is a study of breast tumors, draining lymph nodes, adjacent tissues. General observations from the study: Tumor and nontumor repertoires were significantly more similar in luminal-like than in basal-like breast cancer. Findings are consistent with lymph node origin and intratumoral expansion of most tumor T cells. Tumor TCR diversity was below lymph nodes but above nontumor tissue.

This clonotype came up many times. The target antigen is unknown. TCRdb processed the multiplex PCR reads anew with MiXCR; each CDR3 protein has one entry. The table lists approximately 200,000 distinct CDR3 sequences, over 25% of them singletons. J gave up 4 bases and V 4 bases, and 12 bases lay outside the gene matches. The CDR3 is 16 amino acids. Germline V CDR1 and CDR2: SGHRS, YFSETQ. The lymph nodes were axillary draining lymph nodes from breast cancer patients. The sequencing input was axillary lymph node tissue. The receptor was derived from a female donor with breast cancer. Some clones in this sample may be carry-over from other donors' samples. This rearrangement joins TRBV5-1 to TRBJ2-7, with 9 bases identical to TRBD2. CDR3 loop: CASSPRASGALYEQYF. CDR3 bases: TGCGCCAGCAGCCCGCGGGCTAGCGGGGCCTTATACGAGCAGTACTTC. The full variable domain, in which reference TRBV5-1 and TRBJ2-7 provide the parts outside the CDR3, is KAGVTQTPRYLIKTRGQQVTLSCSPISGHRSVSWYQQTPGQGLQFLFEYFSETQRNKGNFPGRFSGRQFSNSRSEMNVSTLELGDSALYLCASSPRASGALYEQYFGPGTRLTVT.